This TCR beta chain was recovered during a study of blood T cell repertoires in COVID-19 (dated by TCRdb to the early 2020s). Background on the whole study: The collaborator samples originated in the United States, Italy and Spain and spanned the acute and convalescent phases of COVID-19. Where available, HLA class I and class II types were obtained from metadata supplied by the sample provider rather than from assay-based typing. The samples were drawn from the first 160 participants of the ongoing ImmuneRACE study and from some 1,300 subjects provided by 6 global collaborators. The material from the prospective study consisted of cDNA or gDNA derived from T cells, B-cell-depleted T cells, or PBMCs. The sample metadata nearly always contained a de-identified subject ID, COVID-19 status, age in years and sex. Deeply sampled blood TCRbeta repertoires from subjects exposed to, actively infected with, or recovered from COVID-19 were included in the dataset. A freely available public database, intended as a resource for researchers studying the immune response to SARS-CoV-2, is where the repertoires were released.

TCRbeta CDR3 regions were amplified from genomic DNA using the immunoSEQ Assay, a bias-controlled multiplex PCR. Processing in the source paper ran as follows. The number of nucleated cells in each sample was estimated from the amplification of reference gene primers within the assay. To quantify the absolute abundance of each unique TCRbeta CDR3 rearrangement, sequence reads were collapsed and filtered. For each sample, productive Simpson clonality was calculated as the square root of Simpson's diversity index over productive rearrangements. TCRdb provides this immuneACCESS table in a form limited to in-frame rearrangements. Some clones are lacking; in checked studies, under half of them reflect an unresolved V gene, and why the rest are absent is not known. The V and J calls and clone size were taken over from that table, and D and trimming were inferred from the DNA. The sample table contains 95,000 to 100,000 clones; only one count was recorded for approximately 84% of them. Clones ranked in the top ten supply around a tenth of the sample.

Collaborating institutions collected whole blood in K2EDTA tubes following their own protocols. Collaborator samples were shipped for TCRbeta analysis as frozen whole blood, isolated PBMCs, or DNA extracted from either sample type. Findings and caveats that apply to the study as a whole: Clinical and demographic metadata were provided uncurated, with the amount varying by source and participant.

Concerning this clone itself: Its antigen is unknown. No base quality information exists; no much larger clone differs at one position.

V is pared back by 7 bases and J by 4 bases, with 16 bases lying between the germline termini. CDR1 and CDR2 are read off the germline V gene as MNHEY and SVGAGI. The CDR3 measures 15 amino acids from cysteine to phenylalanine. Only the CDR3 part of the read is kept: 45 bases, read in frame from the first base. This TCR derives from a woman older than 75 with acute or convalescent COVID-19. Sequenced input: peripheral blood. The chain links TRBV6-5 with TRBJ2-2; matching of 5 bases hints at TRBD2 as the D gene. The CDR3 here reads CASTQTSGLTGELFF. The nucleotides read TGTGCCAGCACCCAGACATCCGGACTCACCGGGGAGCTGTTTTTT.